This T cell receptor (beta chain) stems from a study of T cells in Graves' hyperthyroidism and ophthalmopathy. The V gene end was trimmed by 3 bases and the J gene end by 5 bases; junction bases not matched to a gene: 7. There are 17 residues in the CDR3. Amplified TCR beta CDR3 regions derived from RNA transcripts. The HTBI set primed first-round TCR CDR3 RT-PCR. A single record per CDR3 protein comes from TCRdb applying MiXCR to the multiplex PCR reads. This sample has about 640,000 distinct CDR3 sequences, with 20% to 25% found just once. As for this clonotype: Its specificity is not known.

Regarding the study as a whole: The blood repertoire included most of the expanded thyroid clonotypes above 0.001.

This sequence originates from a man aged 30 to 39 with Graves' ophthalmopathy. The sample taken for sequencing was blood. The chain recombines TRBV12-3 or TRBV12-4 with TRBJ2-5, with TRBD2 identical over 15 bases. CDR3 in DNA: TGTGCCAGCAGTTTCGGACTAGCGGGAGGGCCTAGGGAGACCCAGTACTTC. It translates to CASSFGLAGGPRETQYF.